The 21 T cell receptor beta chains presented below share a single source sample, sequenced in a study of blood T cell repertoires in COVID-19. Clones were read by immunoSEQ multiplex PCR, and TCRdb kept only the in-frame ones, dropping some. Of 130,000 to 150,000 clones in the sample, under 90% were seen once. Sequencing was performed on peripheral blood. These receptor sequences come from a human donor in a cohort sampled during active COVID-19.

The chain couples TRBV5-1 to TRBJ2-1; the D gene is possibly TRBD2 (6 bases). Trimming pared 0 bases from V and 7 bases from J, leaving 11 bases between. This CDR3 is built from 14 residues. The germline CDR1 and CDR2 sequences are SGHRS and YFSETQ. This CDR3 reads CASSLAEGGNEQFF. The CDR3, as DNA: TGCGCCAGCAGCTTGGCCGAGGGAGGAAATGAGCAGTTCTTC.

The chain employs TRBV7-2 and TRBJ2-3, with D possibly TRBD2 on 7 matching bases. The V end was cut by 1 base, the J end by 4 bases, with 21 bases between. CDR1 and CDR2 from the germline V gene are SGHTA and FQGNSA. This CDR3 has 18 amino acids. The DNA of the CDR3 is TGTGCCAGCAGCTTAGTAGGGTGGGGGGGCCCAGCCCCAGATACGCAGTATTTT. Translation: CASSLVGWGGPAPDTQYF.

J is TRBJ2-2 and V is TRBV7-8; TRBD2 might be the D (5 bases). Trimming left V 1 base short and J 6 bases short, with 9 bases between. The length of the CDR3 is 14 residues. From germline, CDR1 is SGHVS and CDR2 FQNEAQ. The CDR3 loop is CASSLVLSAGELFF. The CDR3 nucleotides are TGTGCCAGCAGCTTAGTCCTTAGCGCCGGGGAGCTGTTTTTT.

V is TRBV19 and J is TRBJ1-1, with TRBD1 identical over 7 bases. V was clipped by 11 bases and J by 1 base; unmatched bases: 10. The CDR3 totals 14 residues. Germline V lookup: CDR1 LNHDA, CDR2 SQIVND (reference sequence). The CDR3 loop is CACRDRTRNTEAFF. CDR3 nucleotides: TGTGCCTGCCGGGACAGAACAAGGAACACTGAAGCTTTCTTT.

In this sample, this clone turned up a few times. The chain has TRBV6-5 and TRBJ2-7; 8 bases map to TRBD2. J gave up 0 bases and V 8 bases, and 6 bases lay outside the gene matches. The CDR3 length is 14 residues. In germline, CDR1 is MNHEY, CDR2 SVGAGI. The CDR3 nucleotides are TGTGCCAGCGGCCGTGCGGGGGGCTCCTACGAGCAGTACTTC. This codes for CASGRAGGSYEQYF.

This clone was seen only once. The chain uses TRBV4-3 and TRBJ2-3, with 9 bases aligning to TRBD2. With V trimmed by 0 bases and J by 6 bases, 7 bases remained unmatched. This CDR3 is 16 amino acids long. The germline CDR1 and CDR2 sequences are LGHNA and YSLEER. In nucleotides, the CDR3 is TGCGCCAGCAGCCAAGATTCGGCGGGAGGGTCGGATACGCAGTATTTT. This translates into CASSQDSAGGSDTQYF.

This clone was observed a single time. A clone one base away is much larger, so this may be a read error. The rearrangement links TRBV3-1 (or the pseudogene TRBV3-2) to TRBJ1-1; D is uncertain. V lost 1 base, J lost 0 bases, and 6 bases lay in between. Germline V gene lookup returns CDR1 LGHDT and CDR2 YNNKEL (reference sequence). This CDR3 has 14 amino acids. CDR3 protein: CASSQGAMNTEAFF. DNA of the CDR3: TGTGCCAGCAGCCAAGGGGCTATGAACACTGAAGCTTTCTTT.

This chain links TRBV3-1 (or the pseudogene TRBV3-2) with TRBJ2-7, with 9 bases identical to TRBD1. This CDR3 has 16 residues. Germline V gene data show CDR1 as LGHDT and CDR2 as YNNKEL (reference sequence). V lost 3 bases and J lost 2; bases outside the gene matches: 8. The CDR3 DNA is TGTGCCAGCAGCCACCTAGGGACAGGGCCACCCTACGAGCAGTACTTC. It yields the protein CASSHLGTGPPYEQYF.

The rearrangement links TRBV4-2 to TRBJ1-1, with TRBD1 matching over 8 bases. This CDR3 contains 18 residues. Looked up from germline, CDR1 is LGHNA and CDR2 is YNFKEQ. V lost 0 bases and J lost 6; bases outside the gene matches: 15. The CDR3 is CASSQDYDRGSGFPEAFF. In DNA form, the CDR3 reads TGTGCCAGCAGCCAAGATTACGACAGGGGAAGTGGCTTCCCTGAAGCTTTCTTT.

This chain joins TRBV7-7 and TRBJ2-2; 14 bases agree with TRBD2. This CDR3 contains 17 residues. Trimming cost V 1 base and J 6 bases; bases outside gene matches: 4. Germline V gene data show CDR1 as SSHAT and CDR2 as FNYEAQ (reference sequence). The CDR3 DNA reads TGTGCCAGCAGCTTAGTAGGGACTAGCGGGAGCCCCGGGGAGCTGTTTTTT. It translates to CASSLVGTSGSPGELFF.

This rearrangement joins TRBV28 to TRBJ1-1; the D is unclear. Trimming left V 2 bases short and J 2 bases short, with 9 bases between. Germline-derived CDR1 and CDR2 are MDHEN and SYDVKM. The CDR3 runs to 14 residues. The CDR3 DNA sequence: TGTGCCAGCAGTTTAATTTCAGAAAACACTGAAGCTTTCTTT. Its translation: CASSLISENTEAFF.

The chain has TRBV7-9 and TRBJ2-5, with a weak D call TRBD2 (5 bases). The germline V and J ends were trimmed by 4 bases and 3 bases, with 21 bases remaining between them. Germline-derived CDR1 and CDR2 are SEHNR and FQNEAQ (reference sequence). The CDR3 is made up of 17 amino acids. Here the CDR3 DNA reads TGTGCCAGCAGCTCGAGGATGGGGTTCGGGATGGAAGAGACCCAGTACTTC. It translates to CASSSRMGFGMEETQYF.

The chain employs TRBV6-5 and TRBJ1-3; 8 nucleotides align to TRBD1. The CDR3 covers 14 residues. Unmatched junction bases numbered 3, after V lost 6 bases and J lost 2 bases. Germline V gives CDR1 MNHEY, CDR2 SVGAGI. The CDR3, as DNA: TGTGCCAGCAGGGACAGGGTCGCTGGAAACACCATATATTTT. It translates to CASRDRVAGNTIYF.

This clone was found once. J is TRBJ2-7 and V is TRBV3-1 (or the pseudogene TRBV3-2); D is unclear. The CDR3 covers 14 residues. CDR1 and CDR2 from the germline V gene are LGHDT and YNNKEL (reference sequence). The germline V and J ends were trimmed by 2 bases and 2 bases, with 10 bases remaining between them. CDR3 sequence reads: CASSQHSRTYEQYF. CDR3 DNA sequence: TGTGCCAGCAGCCAACACAGCAGAACCTACGAGCAGTACTTC.

The gene calls are TRBV24-1 and TRBJ2-7; possibly TRBD2 for D (5 bases). The CDR3 contains 13 residues. Germline assignment: CDR1 KGHDR and CDR2 SFDVKD. Trimming removed 5 bases at V and 5 bases at J, with 12 bases between. The DNA of the CDR3 is TGTGCCACCAGTGGGTCTAGCAGCGACGAGCAGTACTTC. The encoded protein is CATSGSSSDEQYF.

Concerning this clone itself: This specimen includes other DNA sequences encoding the same CDR3. J is TRBJ1-1 and V is TRBV12-3 or TRBV12-4; perhaps TRBD1 as D (5 bases). Trimming shortened V by 3 bases and J by 3 bases, and 8 bases separated the two germline ends. There are 13 residues in the CDR3. The CDR3: CASSFGRDTEAFF. The CDR3 DNA reads as TGTGCCAGCAGTTTCGGCAGGGACACTGAAGCTTTCTTT.

The CDR3 is CASSLFGELFF. DNA for the CDR3: TGTGCCAGCAGTCTCTTCGGGGAGCTGTTTTTT. The chain employs TRBV28 and TRBJ2-2, with no clear D. The CDR3 consists of 11 residues. V lost 5 bases and J 7 bases, leaving 5 bases between the germline ends. CDR1 and CDR2 (germline): MDHEN, SYDVKM. Looking up the rest from reference TRBV28 and TRBJ2-2 gives the full variable domain: DVKVTQSSRYLVKRTGEKVFLECVQDMDHENMFWYRQDPGLGLRLIYFSYDVKMKEKGDIPEGYSVSREKKERFSLILESASTNQTSMYLCASSLFGELFFGEGSRLTVL.

This chain links TRBV13 with TRBJ2-7; 8 bases align to TRBD1. The CDR3 runs 15 residues. Trimming cost V 5 bases and J 4 bases; bases outside gene matches: 10. Per germline, CDR1 PRHDT and CDR2 FYEKMQ (reference sequence). The CDR3 sequence: CASSPRETGAYEQYF. For the CDR3, the DNA is TGTGCCAGCAGCCCACGGGAGACAGGGGCGTACGAGCAGTACTTC.

This clone was detected only once. The V gene is TRBV19, the J gene TRBJ1-1; 11 nucleotides agree with TRBD1. The germline V gene encodes CDR1 LNHDA and CDR2 SQIVND (reference sequence). This CDR3 contains 14 residues. J gave up 4 bases and V 4 bases, and 2 bases lay outside the gene matches. This CDR3 reads CASSRTGGGTEAFF. CDR3 nucleotides: TGTGCCAGTAGTAGGACAGGGGGCGGCACTGAAGCTTTCTTT.

The gene calls are TRBV21-1 and TRBJ2-7; the D call TRBD1 from the table was never checked on the DNA. TRBV21-1 is recorded as a pseudogene. The CDR3 has 16 residues. In DNA form, the CDR3 reads TGTGCCAGCAGCAAAGAGGGGGGACAGGGCCGATACGAGCAGTACTTC. This codes for CASSKEGGQGRYEQYF.

The chain is built from TRBV19 and TRBJ1-5; TRBD1 matches at 8 bases. With 5 bases clipped from V and 7 bases from J, the junction kept 4 bases outside the gene matches. The CDR3 runs to 13 residues. Germline lookup yields CDR1 LNHDA and CDR2 SQIVND (reference sequence). The CDR3 DNA follows: TGTGCCAGTAGTCCGGACAGGGACCAGCCCCAGCATTTT. This gives the protein CASSPDRDQPQHF.